This TCR beta chain was documented in a study of blood T cell repertoires in COVID-19 (TCRdb year 2020). Some background on the complete study: The collaborator samples originated in the United States, Italy and Spain and spanned the acute and convalescent phases of COVID-19. Subjects who had been exposed to COVID-19, were actively infected with it, or had recovered from it provided the deeply sampled blood TCRbeta repertoires that made up the dataset. The material from the prospective study consisted of cDNA or gDNA derived from T cells, B-cell-depleted T cells, or PBMCs. Nearly every sample came with metadata listing a de-identified subject ID, COVID-19 status, age in years and sex. The repertoires were released in a freely available public database meant as a resource for research on the immune response to SARS-CoV-2. Where HLA class I and class II types were available, the types were taken from metadata supplied by the sample provider, not from assay-based typing. Samples came from the ongoing ImmuneRACE study (first 160 participants) plus 1,254 subjects from 6 global collaborators.

Enrolling through a virtual design, the prospective study's participants ranged in age from roughly 18 to 95 years and lived across about two dozen United States geographic areas. Cohort assignment in the prospective study relied on participant-reported clinical history from a screening survey and a study questionnaire. Each participant in the prospective study had whole blood, serum and a nasopharyngeal or oropharyngeal swab collected by mobile phlebotomists. Prospective study participants could optionally give additional blood draws and questionnaires over an approximately two-month period. Before DNA extraction, prospective study blood samples were shipped either frozen or at room temperature. Reading from cysteine to phenylalanine, the CDR3 counts 15 amino acids. The only DNA kept is the CDR3, 45 bases in frame from the first base. CDR1 and CDR2, per the germline V gene (reference sequence), are MNHNY and SVGAGI. V loses 5 bases, J loses 0 bases, and the germline ends lie 10 bases apart.

Beyond this particular receptor, the publication reports: How much clinical and demographic metadata was included differed by source and by participant, and the metadata was provided uncurated.

About this clone: Its antigen is currently not known. One base away there is no much larger clone; base qualities are not given.

TCRbeta CDR3 regions were amplified from genomic DNA using the immunoSEQ Assay, a bias-controlled multiplex PCR. The authors processed their data as follows. Within the assay, amplification of reference gene primers was used to estimate how many nucleated cells each sample contained. To quantify the absolute abundance of each unique TCRbeta CDR3 rearrangement, sequence reads were collapsed and filtered. For each sample, productive Simpson clonality was calculated as the square root of Simpson's diversity index over productive rearrangements. TCRdb re-hosts the immuneACCESS table, in-frame sequences only. Its copies lack some clones; in the studies checked, an unresolved V gene accounts for under half of them, and the cause for the rest is not known. From that table come the V and J calls and clone size; the DNA was used to work out D and trimming. The sample table contains under 300,000 clones; only one count was recorded for about nine tenths of them. The top ten constitute more than 5% of the sample.

The source is a woman aged 30 to 39 with acute COVID-19. The sequence links TRBV6-6 to TRBJ2-2, and the D gene may be TRBD2, 5 bases matching. The sequenced sample consisted of PBMCs or T cells enriched from blood (not recorded which). The CDR3 has the sequence CASSRGAPNTGELFF. In nucleotides, the sequence is TGTGCCAGCAGTCGGGGAGCCCCGAACACCGGGGAGCTGTTTTTT.